This T cell receptor (beta chain) originates from a study of blood T cell repertoires in COVID-19 (dated by TCRdb to about 2020). General notes on the study: Collaborator samples came from the United States, Italy and Spain and covered acute and convalescent phases of COVID-19. The material from the prospective study consisted of cDNA or gDNA derived from T cells, B-cell-depleted T cells, or PBMCs. Deeply sampled blood TCRbeta repertoires from subjects exposed to, actively infected with, or recovered from COVID-19 were included in the dataset. The repertoires were released in a freely available public database meant as a resource for research on the immune response to SARS-CoV-2. Samples came from the ongoing ImmuneRACE study (first 160 participants) plus 1,254 subjects from 6 global collaborators. Nearly every sample came with metadata listing a de-identified subject ID, COVID-19 status, age in years and sex. Where HLA class I and class II types were available, the types were taken from metadata supplied by the sample provider, not from assay-based typing.

Regarding this clone: What this receptor recognizes is not known. No base quality values were provided; no much bigger clone lies one nucleotide off.

Broad study findings and their caveats: The quantity of clinical and demographic metadata differed by source and by participant and was supplied without curation.

TCRbeta CDR3 regions were amplified from genomic DNA by means of the immunoSEQ Assay, a bias-controlled multiplex PCR. On the study's bioinformatics: The number of nucleated cells in each sample was estimated from the amplification of reference gene primers within the assay. To quantify the absolute abundance of each unique TCRbeta CDR3 rearrangement, sequence reads were collapsed and filtered. For each sample, productive Simpson clonality was calculated by taking the square root of Simpson's diversity index across productive rearrangements. Entries here come from immuneACCESS through TCRdb and include only in-frame sequences with V and J called. Some clones fail to appear in such tables; in the studies checked, an unresolved V gene covers under half of the shortfall, and the cause of the remainder is unknown. V, J and clone size were drawn from that table, and D and trimming were deduced from the DNA. For this sample the table gives about 150,000 clones, of which about four fifths were detected only once. The ten largest clones capture 7% to 9.5% of the sample.

V is trimmed back by 4 bases and J by 0 bases, and the junction contains 10 bases that no gene match accounts for. There are 17 amino acids in the CDR3, from cysteine to phenylalanine inclusive. Kept here is only the CDR3 DNA, which spans 51 bases and is read in frame from base 1. The germline V gene specifies MGHRA as CDR1 and YSYEKL as CDR2. One collaborating source in Seattle enrolled patients during active infection and followed them longitudinally through the course of disease. Whole blood was collected in K2EDTA tubes by collaborating institutions according to the institutions' own protocols. For TCRbeta analysis, collaborators shipped samples in one of three forms: frozen whole blood, isolated PBMCs, or DNA extracted from either of those sample types.

The V and J segments used are TRBV4-1 and TRBJ2-3, and 7 junctional nucleotides match TRBD1. The clonotype was recovered from a man aged 30 to 45 with COVID-19, enrolled during active disease. The sequenced material came from peripheral blood. The CDR3 has the sequence CASSRHRGDPSTDTQYF. At the DNA level, the sequence is TGCGCCAGCAGCCGACACAGGGGCGATCCAAGCACAGATACGCAGTATTTT.